The 15 T cell receptor beta chains below all came from one sample that was sequenced in a study of blood T cell repertoires in COVID-19. TCRdb's copy holds only in-frame clones and misses some; the assay was immunoSEQ multiplex PCR. This table holds hundreds of thousands of clones, approximately 90% found once. Sequencing was done on a sample of PBMCs or T cells enriched from blood (not recorded which). The receptors shown here come from a woman aged 18-30 years who had recovered from COVID-19.

The chain is built from TRBV13 and TRBJ2-5; 11 bases align to TRBD2. Looked up from germline, CDR1 is PRHDT and CDR2 is FYEKMQ (reference sequence). The length of the CDR3 is 21 residues. The V gene end was trimmed by 0 bases and the J gene end by 1 base; junction bases not matched to a gene: 16. The CDR3 DNA follows: TGTGCCAGCAGCTTAGGCGTTACTAGCGGGAGTTATTTAATGGGCCAAGAGACCCAGTACTTC. This translates into CASSLGVTSGSYLMGQETQYF. Filled out from reference TRBV13 and TRBJ2-5, the complete variable domain reads AAGVIQSPRHLIKEKRETATLKCYPIPRHDTVYWYQQGPGQDPQFLISFYEKMQSDKGSIPDRFSAQQFSDYHSELNMSSLELGDSALYFCASSLGVTSGSYLMGQETQYFGPGTRLLVL.

This clone was counted once. CDR3 sequence: CASSSETGEAFF. The CDR3 region has the DNA TGCGCCAGCAGCTCGGAGACAGGGGAAGCTTTCTTT. This chain connects TRBV5-1 to TRBJ1-1; the match to TRBD1 covers 7 bases. The length of the CDR3 is 12 residues. V shed 3 bases and J 8 bases; nucleotides not matched to a gene: 4. Germline CDR1 is SGHRS and CDR2 is YFSETQ.

This chain uses TRBV7-9 with TRBJ1-2; D might be TRBD1 (5 bases). V dropped 5 bases and J dropped 8 bases, with 12 bases sitting between them. Germline-derived CDR1 and CDR2 are SEHNR and FQNEAQ (reference sequence). The CDR3 is 12 amino acids. The CDR3 DNA is TGTGCCAGCAGCGAAGAACCAGGGGGCTACACCTTC. Amino acids: CASSEEPGGYTF.

V and J are TRBV3-1 (or the pseudogene TRBV3-2) and TRBJ2-7, with TRBD1 matching 9 bases. Germline CDR1 is LGHDT and CDR2 is YNNKEL (reference sequence). With V trimmed by 7 bases and J by 5 bases, 9 bases remained unmatched. This CDR3 has 14 residues. The CDR3 reads CASKPGQGQNEQYF. Here the CDR3 DNA reads TGTGCCAGCAAACCTGGACAGGGGCAAAACGAGCAGTACTTC.

The V gene is TRBV9, the J gene TRBJ1-3; 7 bases align to TRBD1. With V trimmed by 4 bases and J by 1 base, 8 bases remained unmatched. Germline V CDR1 and CDR2: SGDLS, YYNGEE. The CDR3 has 16 residues. Written as DNA, the CDR3 is TGTGCCAGCAGCTACCGGGACAGAGGATCTGGAAACACCATATATTTT. It codes for CASSYRDRGSGNTIYF.

This rearrangement joins TRBV27 to TRBJ2-1; 10 bases are a match to TRBD1. The germline CDR1 and CDR2 sequences are MNHEY and SMNVEV (reference sequence). J gave up 5 bases and V 2 bases, and 6 bases lay outside the gene matches. This CDR3 is 16 amino acids long. CDR3 amino acids: CASSLGGQGYHNEQFF. Here the CDR3 DNA reads TGTGCCAGCAGTTTAGGGGGACAGGGGTACCACAATGAGCAGTTCTTC.

The chain is built from TRBV5-1 and TRBJ2-5; a possible D gene is TRBD1 (5 bases). Germline V gives CDR1 SGHRS, CDR2 YFSETQ. This CDR3 has 13 residues. V was clipped by 4 bases and J by 4 bases, with 11 bases between them. The CDR3, as DNA: TGCGCCAGCAGCCGTGCAAGGGGAGAGACCCAGTACTTC. This translates into CASSRARGETQYF. Using reference TRBV5-1 and TRBJ2-5 for the parts outside the CDR3, the full variable domain is KAGVTQTPRYLIKTRGQQVTLSCSPISGHRSVSWYQQTPGQGLQFLFEYFSETQRNKGNFPGRFSGRQFSNSRSEMNVSTLELGDSALYLCASSRARGETQYFGPGTRLLVL.

This clone is medium-sized. This rearrangement joins TRBV6-2 or TRBV6-3 to TRBJ2-2, with D possibly being TRBD1 (6 bases). The CDR3 consists of 13 residues. V dropped 2 bases and J dropped 7 bases, with 8 bases sitting between them. Germline V gene data show CDR1 as MNHEY and CDR2 as SVGEGT. The CDR3 bases are TGTGCCAGCAGTTACGGGGACATCGGGGAGCTGTTTTTT. Translation gives CASSYGDIGELFF.

This rearrangement joins TRBV2 to TRBJ1-2, with unresolved D. This CDR3 spans 13 amino acids. Germline CDR1 is SNHLY and CDR2 is FYNNEI. Trimming took off 2 bases at V and 1 base at J, with 5 bases between the two ends. In nucleotides, the CDR3 is TGTGCCAGCAGTGAAACAGATAACTATGGCTACACCTTC. It codes for CASSETDNYGYTF.

The chain has TRBV6-5 and TRBJ1-1; maybe TRBD1 (5 bases). This CDR3 spans 13 amino acids. CDR1 and CDR2 (germline): MNHEY, SVGAGI. V dropped 10 bases and J dropped 5 bases, with 17 bases sitting between them. CDR3 nucleotides: TGTGCCACCCACCGGGGGAAAGGGACTGAAGCTTTCTTT. Protein product: CATHRGKGTEAFF.

The gene calls are TRBV6-5 and TRBJ1-1, with D perhaps TRBD1 (5 bases). There are 13 residues in the CDR3. Trimming took off 2 bases at V and 5 bases at J, with 9 bases between the two ends. The V gene's germline CDR1 is MNHEY and CDR2 SVGAGI. The CDR3, as DNA: TGTGCCAGCAGTTACGCAGGGCTAACTGAAGCTTTCTTT. Protein sequence: CASSYAGLTEAFF.

V usage is TRBV2 and J usage is TRBJ1-1; 8 bases are shared with TRBD1. Germline V gene lookup returns CDR1 SNHLY and CDR2 FYNNEI. Trimming removed 0 bases from V and 5 bases from J; junction bases left unmatched: 5. The CDR3 runs 15 residues. In nucleotides, the CDR3 is TGTGCCAGCAGTGAAGCGATCGGACAGGGTACTGAAGCTTTCTTT. Translating gives CASSEAIGQGTEAFF.

This clone was seen a single time. The chain carries TRBV29-1 and TRBJ2-2, with D possibly matching TRBD1 (5 bases). Trimming shortened V by 8 bases and J by 0 bases, and 13 bases separated the two germline ends. The CDR3 length is 14 residues. The germline V gene has CDR1 SQVTM and CDR2 ANQGSEA. CDR3 nucleotides: TGCAGCCACACCCAGGGCTCGAACACCGGGGAGCTGTTTTTT. As protein: CSHTQGSNTGELFF.

This chain connects TRBV3-1 (or the pseudogene TRBV3-2) to TRBJ1-2; TRBD1 matches at 7 bases. V shed 0 bases and J 13 bases; nucleotides not matched to a gene: 8. CDR3 length: 13 residues. Per germline, CDR1 LGHDT and CDR2 YNNKEL (reference sequence). CDR3 DNA sequence: TGTGCCAGCAGCCAAGAGACAGGGCGCAGAATCACCTTC. Translated, it gives CASSQETGRRITF.

Regarding this clone: The same CDR3 arises from other DNA sequences in this sample as well. The chain employs TRBV2 and TRBJ1-4, with 10 positions matching TRBD1. Per the germline V gene, CDR1 is SNHLY and CDR2 is FYNNEI. Trimming cost V 6 bases and J 8 bases; bases outside gene matches: 3. This CDR3 has 13 residues. The CDR3 DNA reads TGTGCCAGCAGCCGGGACAGGGGAGAAAAACTGTTTTTT. This codes for CASSRDRGEKLFF.